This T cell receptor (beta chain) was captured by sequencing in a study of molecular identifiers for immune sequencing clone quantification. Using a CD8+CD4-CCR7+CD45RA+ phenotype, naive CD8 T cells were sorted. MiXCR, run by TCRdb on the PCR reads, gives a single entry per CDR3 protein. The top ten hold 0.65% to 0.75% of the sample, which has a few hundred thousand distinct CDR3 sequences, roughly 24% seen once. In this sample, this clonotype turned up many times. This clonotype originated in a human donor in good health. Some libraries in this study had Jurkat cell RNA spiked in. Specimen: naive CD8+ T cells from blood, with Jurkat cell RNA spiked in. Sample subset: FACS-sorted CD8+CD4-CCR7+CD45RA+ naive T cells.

CDR3 protein: CASSGIGLGTGEHEQYF. The CDR3 bases are TGTGCCAGCAGCGGAATTGGTTTGGGGACAGGGGAGCACGAGCAGTACTTC. The J gene is TRBJ2-7, the V gene TRBV28; TRBD1 matches at 10 bases. CDR1 is MDHEN and CDR2 is SYDVKM in the germline V gene. V lost 6 bases to trimming and J lost 5 bases; unmatched junction nucleotides: 16. The CDR3 spans 17 residues.